A selection of T cell receptor beta chains follows, all from one sample in a study of T-cell memory formation after mild COVID-19. TCRdb re-analysed the 5' RACE reads in MiXCR, keeping a single row per CDR3 protein. This repertoire shows 150,000 to 200,000 distinct CDR3 sequences, about a sixth found once; its top ten account for more than 2%. What was sequenced was PBMCs or a T cell subset sorted from them (not recorded which). These receptors originate from an adult woman who had mild COVID-19 (a few samples of this study predate the infection). Cell type and time point are not known. Each CDR3 is given with its conserved first and last residue. The order of the fields is clone size, J gene, D gene, V gene, CDR3 length, CDR3 DNA, CDR3 protein. A D gene is named only where the DNA matches it firmly. For some rows the clone size is stated as once, few or many, or as a class when expanded; others skip it.

clone size: few
J gene: TRBJ2-7
D gene: TRBD1
V gene: TRBV7-9
CDR3 length: 14
CDR3 DNA: TGTGCCAGCAGCTATACCGGGACAGATTACGAGCAGTACTTC
CDR3 protein: CASSYTGTDYEQYF

clone size: -
J gene: TRBJ2-7
D gene: TRBD1
V gene: TRBV7-9
CDR3 length: 16
CDR3 DNA: TGTGCCAGCAGCCCGTTGAGGGGGACAGATTTCTACGAGCAGTACTTC
CDR3 protein: CASSPLRGTDFYEQYF

clone size: few
J gene: TRBJ2-7
D gene: -
V gene: TRBV12-3/TRBV12-4
CDR3 length: 15
CDR3 DNA: TGTGCCAGCAGTCGCCTTGAATGGGAACGGGACGAGCAGTACTTC
CDR3 protein: CASSRLEWERDEQYF

clone size: few
J gene: TRBJ2-3
D gene: -
V gene: TRBV7-2
CDR3 length: 13
CDR3 DNA: TGTGCCAGCAGCCCAGGGTATATAGATACGCAGTATTTT
CDR3 protein: CASSPGYIDTQYF

clone size: -
J gene: TRBJ1-2
D gene: -
V gene: TRBV7-6
CDR3 length: 13
CDR3 DNA: TGTGACAGCAGCTTCGGGGGCCAAGAAGGCTACACCTTC
CDR3 protein: CDSSFGGQEGYTF

clone size: -
J gene: TRBJ2-7
D gene: -
V gene: TRBV5-1
CDR3 length: 12
CDR3 DNA: TGCGCCAGCAGCTTGTACAGGACCGAGCAGTACTTC
CDR3 protein: CASSLYRTEQYF

clone size: few
J gene: TRBJ2-5
D gene: TRBD2
V gene: TRBV6-5
CDR3 length: 14
CDR3 DNA: TGTGCCAGCAGCTATAGCGGGAGAGGGGAGACCCAGTACTTC
CDR3 protein: CASSYSGRGETQYF

clone size: -
J gene: TRBJ1-2
D gene: -
V gene: TRBV12-3/TRBV12-4
CDR3 length: 13
CDR3 DNA: TGTGCCAGCAGTTTACCGGGGAAGGGTGGCTACACCTTC
CDR3 protein: CASSLPGKGGYTF

clone size: few
J gene: TRBJ2-6
D gene: TRBD1
V gene: TRBV7-9
CDR3 length: 17
CDR3 DNA: TGTGCCAGCAGCCCGGGACAGGGTAGATCTGGGGCCAACGTCCTGACTTTC
CDR3 protein: CASSPGQGRSGANVLTF

clone size: -
J gene: TRBJ1-2
D gene: -
V gene: TRBV6-5
CDR3 length: 16
CDR3 DNA: TGTGCCAGCAGTTCCTCCGCGACAGATATTCCCTATGGCTACACCTTC
CDR3 protein: CASSSSATDIPYGYTF

clone size: -
J gene: TRBJ2-5
D gene: -
V gene: TRBV5-1
CDR3 length: 13
CDR3 DNA: TGCGCCAGCAGCTTGGAGGGGCTTGAGACCCAGTACTTC
CDR3 protein: CASSLEGLETQYF

clone size: -
J gene: TRBJ2-7
D gene: TRBD1
V gene: TRBV12-3/TRBV12-4
CDR3 length: 14
CDR3 DNA: TGTGCCAGCACCCCCGGGACAGCCTCCTACGAGCAGTACTTC
CDR3 protein: CASTPGTASYEQYF

clone size: -
J gene: TRBJ1-2
D gene: -
V gene: TRBV3-1
CDR3 length: 15
CDR3 DNA: TGTGCCAGCAGCCACCCAGGGGATGGGTCGCGAGGCTACACCTTC
CDR3 protein: CASSHPGDGSRGYTF

clone size: -
J gene: TRBJ2-1
D gene: TRBD2
V gene: TRBV12-3/TRBV12-4
CDR3 length: 16
CDR3 DNA: TGTGCCAGCAGTTTTAGGGGCGGGGGGCGGTACAATGAGCAGTTCTTC
CDR3 protein: CASSFRGGGRYNEQFF

clone size: few
J gene: TRBJ2-5
D gene: -
V gene: TRBV20-1
CDR3 length: 12
CDR3 DNA: TGCAGTGTTAAGGACAGACAAGAGACCCAGTACTTC
CDR3 protein: CSVKDRQETQYF

clone size: -
J gene: TRBJ1-2
D gene: -
V gene: TRBV6-1
CDR3 length: 16
CDR3 DNA: TGTGCCAGCAGTGAAGCGGCTATGGGGCTTAACTATGGCTACACCTTC
CDR3 protein: CASSEAAMGLNYGYTF

clone size: -
J gene: TRBJ2-1
D gene: -
V gene: TRBV5-1
CDR3 length: 12
CDR3 DNA: TGCGCCAGCAGCTTGAATGGCCAGGGTATCGTCTTC
CDR3 protein: CASSLNGQGIVF

clone size: -
J gene: TRBJ1-1
D gene: TRBD1
V gene: TRBV20-1
CDR3 length: 17
CDR3 DNA: TGCAGTGCAAAGAGCCGGGACAGGGTTTTCGCGAACACTGAAGCTTTCTTT
CDR3 protein: CSAKSRDRVFANTEAFF

clone size: -
J gene: TRBJ2-1
D gene: -
V gene: TRBV14
CDR3 length: 16
CDR3 DNA: TGTGCCAGCAGCCCAGCCTCGGACAGACGATACAATGAGCAGTTCTTC
CDR3 protein: CASSPASDRRYNEQFF

clone size: -
J gene: TRBJ2-2
D gene: TRBD2
V gene: TRBV7-3
CDR3 length: 14
CDR3 DNA: TGTGCCAGCAGCCAGACTAGCGGGACCGGGGAGCTGTTTTTT
CDR3 protein: CASSQTSGTGELFF

clone size: few
J gene: TRBJ2-1
D gene: -
V gene: TRBV29-1
CDR3 length: 13
CDR3 DNA: TGCAGCGTTCCTCGGGGGTCCTACAATGAGCAGTTCTTC
CDR3 protein: CSVPRGSYNEQFF

clone size: -
J gene: TRBJ2-3
D gene: -
V gene: TRBV24-1
CDR3 length: 15
CDR3 DNA: TGTGCCACCAGTGCGGCTAATCGAGGGCTAGCTCCGCAGTATTTT
CDR3 protein: CATSAANRGLAPQYF